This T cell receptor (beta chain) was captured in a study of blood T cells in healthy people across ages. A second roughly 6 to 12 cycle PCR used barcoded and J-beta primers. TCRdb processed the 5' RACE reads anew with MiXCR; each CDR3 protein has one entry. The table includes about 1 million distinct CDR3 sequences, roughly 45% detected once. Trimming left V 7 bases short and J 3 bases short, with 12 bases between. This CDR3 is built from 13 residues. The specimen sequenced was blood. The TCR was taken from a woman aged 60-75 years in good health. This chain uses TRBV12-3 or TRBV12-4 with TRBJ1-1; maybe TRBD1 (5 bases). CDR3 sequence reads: CASTPGRYTEAFF. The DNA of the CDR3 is TGTGCCAGCACCCCGGGGCGTTACACTGAAGCTTTCTTT.